A selection of T cell receptor beta chains follows, all from one sample in a study of blood T cell repertoires in COVID-19. TCRdb's copy holds only in-frame clones and misses some; the assay was immunoSEQ multiplex PCR. The sample shows 250,000 or so clones, roughly 85% of them seen only once. The sample comprised peripheral blood. The receptors stem from a woman in her thirties with active or convalescent COVID-19. Both conserved end residues are part of each CDR3. D genes are given only for firm matches. Rows give clone size only sometimes, using once, few, many, or a class for an expanded clone.

cdr3_aa	cdr3_nt	j_call	clone_size	d_call	v_call
CASSIAGGSYNSPLHF	TGTGCCAGTAGTATAGCCGGGGGATCCTATAATTCACCCCTCCACTTT	TRBJ1-6	NA	NA	TRBV19
CASSLARSSGANVLTF	TGTGCCAGCAGCTTAGCTCGGTCCTCTGGGGCCAACGTCCTGACTTTC	TRBJ2-6	NA	NA	TRBV7-8
CASRSSQGANSPLHF	TGTGCCAGCAGGTCAAGTCAGGGGGCGAATTCACCCCTCCACTTT	TRBJ1-6	NA	TRBD1	TRBV6-5
CASSQDAGFGTDTQYF	TGCGCCAGCAGCCAAGACGCAGGGTTTGGGACAGATACGCAGTATTTT	TRBJ2-3	NA	NA	TRBV4-3
CASSSLRSGRENGYTF	TGTGCCAGCAGCTCCCTCCGGTCCGGCAGGGAAAATGGCTACACCTTC	TRBJ1-2	NA	NA	TRBV7-9
CASSQHPRAPLHF	TGTGCCAGCAGCCAACATCCCAGGGCACCCCTCCACTTT	TRBJ1-6	once	NA	TRBV27
CASSEAGGYGYTF	TGTGCCAGCAGCGAAGCGGGAGGCTATGGCTACACCTTC	TRBJ1-2	few	NA	TRBV7-2
CASSLGQVNEKLFF	TGTGCCAGCAGTCTGGGACAGGTTAATGAAAAACTGTTTTTT	TRBJ1-4	NA	TRBD1	TRBV3-1/TRBV3-2
CASSPGAGSGYTF	TGTGCCAGCTCACCAGGGGCAGGAAGCGGCTACACCTTC	TRBJ1-2	NA	NA	TRBV18
CASSRQERGYGYTF	TGCGCCAGCAGCCGACAGGAACGGGGCTATGGCTACACCTTC	TRBJ1-2	NA	NA	TRBV5-1